This entry concerns a single T cell receptor beta chain. Its antigen is not known. This PCR relied on a set of 60 Vbeta primers and 13 Jbeta primers. Method: immunoSEQ multiplex PCR; TCRdb's copy keeps in-frame clones and lacks some. The sample records about 89,000 clones, less than 85% being singletons. This sample is part of a study of cytomegalovirus exposure and HLA in healthy donors. Regarding the study as a whole: Reportedly, TCR beta sequences accurately predicted HLA-A and HLA-B alleles in most subjects. Later on, a genetic analysis was performed. It linked a missense variant in DCLRE1C with V- and J-gene trimming of TCR beta. Immune exposure was documented only through CMV serostatus.

This CDR3 is built from 14 residues. The germline gives CDR1 SGHVS, CDR2 FQNEAQ. V lost 3 bases to trimming and J lost 7 bases; unmatched junction nucleotides: 3. This clonotype was sampled from a man between 40 and 49 years old in good health and CMV-seropositive. The chain is built from TRBV7-8 and TRBJ2-1; 10 bases are shared with TRBD2. The specimen was PBMCs. The CDR3 loop is CASSLGLAQNEQFF. The CDR3 nucleotides read TGTGCCAGCAGCTTGGGACTAGCGCAAAATGAGCAGTTCTTC.